The 6 T cell receptor beta chains listed next were all sequenced from one sample in a study of blood T cell repertoires in COVID-19 (dated by TCRdb to 2018 to 2020). Preparation of the library involved the immunoSEQ multiplex PCR assay. The table was pulled from immuneACCESS by TCRdb, which kept in-frame rearrangements only. Such tables lose some clones; where checked, under half of the loss comes from unresolved V genes, and the rest has no known cause. Across this sample there are 100,000 to 150,000 clones, with 65% to 85% seen only once. The ten largest clones take up 3.5% to 4% of the sample. Sequencing input: PBMCs or T cells enriched from blood (not recorded which). The receptors shown here come from a woman aged 25 to 39 who had recovered from COVID-19.

The CDR3 DNA is TGTGCCAGCTCACCGACAGCCGGGACAAGCTACGAGCAGTACTTC. This codes for CASSPTAGTSYEQYF. The chain links TRBV18 to TRBJ2-7; perhaps TRBD1 as D (6 bases). From germline, CDR1 is KGHSH and CDR2 LQKENI. Trimming left V 3 bases short and J 3 bases short, with 15 bases between. CDR3 length: 15 residues.

The CDR3 coding sequence is TGTGCCAGCAGTTTTTTTAGGAGGCGGGACAGGGGCACTGAAGCTTTCTTT. This encodes CASSFFRRRDRGTEAFF. The chain recombines TRBV27 with TRBJ1-1; TRBD1 matches at 10 bases. The junction had 11 bases not matched to a gene; V was cut back by 3 bases and J by 4 bases. Germline V gives CDR1 MNHEY, CDR2 SMNVEV (reference sequence). The CDR3 is 17 amino acids.

The chain combines TRBV7-9 with TRBJ2-5; TRBD2 aligns across 12 bases. Germline CDR1 and CDR2: SEHNR and FQNEAQ (reference sequence). V lost 1 base, J lost 5 bases, and 5 bases stayed unmatched. The CDR3 covers 16 residues. For the CDR3, the DNA is TGTGCCAGCAGCTTAGGGACTAGCGGGAATGGTGAGACCCAGTACTTC. Its protein product is CASSLGTSGNGETQYF.

The chain has TRBV19 and TRBJ2-1; 10 bases match TRBD2. J lost 0 bases, V lost 3 bases, and 8 bases had no gene match. This CDR3 has 18 amino acids. Germline lookup yields CDR1 LNHDA and CDR2 SQIVND (reference sequence). The CDR3 loop is CASSMRSGRGSSYNEQFF. The CDR3, as DNA: TGTGCCAGTAGTATGAGAAGCGGGAGGGGTAGCTCCTACAATGAGCAGTTCTTC.

The chain recombines TRBV28 with TRBJ2-7; a weak D match, TRBD1 (5 bases). The CDR3 extends over 15 amino acids. Trimming stripped 3 bases from V and 0 bases from J, with 12 bases between. The V gene's germline CDR1 is MDHEN and CDR2 SYDVKM. This CDR3 reads CASSFPGISSYEQYF. Here the CDR3 DNA reads TGTGCCAGCAGTTTTCCAGGGATCTCCTCCTACGAGCAGTACTTC. Combining the CDR3 with reference TRBV28 and TRBJ2-7 gives the whole variable domain DVKVTQSSRYLVKRTGEKVFLECVQDMDHENMFWYRQDPGLGLRLIYFSYDVKMKEKGDIPEGYSVSREKKERFSLILESASTNQTSMYLCASSFPGISSYEQYFGPGTRLTVT.

In this sample, this clone turned up once. This rearrangement joins TRBV19 to TRBJ2-1; 8 bases match TRBD1. The CDR3 has 15 amino acids. Germline assignment: CDR1 LNHDA and CDR2 SQIVND (reference sequence). Trimming removed 7 bases from V and 15 bases from J; junction bases left unmatched: 20. This chain's CDR3 is CASTRPGQVAPHAFF. The CDR3 DNA reads TGTGCCAGTACCAGACCGGGACAGGTTGCCCCTCATGCGTTCTTC.